Shown below are 24 T cell receptor beta chains from a single sample sequenced in a study of blood T cell repertoires in COVID-19 (dated by TCRdb to the early 2020s). Library creation used the immunoSEQ multiplex PCR assay. This is the immuneACCESS table as TCRdb keeps it, with only in-frame sequences that have V and J called. A part of the clones is gone; compared with another copy, unresolved V genes explain less than half, and the rest is unexplained. The sample table lists roughly 130,000 clones, about four fifths of them with a count of one. 9% to 15% of the sample goes to the ten largest clones. Sequences were obtained from peripheral blood. The receptors were sampled from an older woman with acute or convalescent COVID-19.

V is TRBV7-6 and J is TRBJ1-6; D gene ambiguous. V lost 5 bases and J lost 2, with 10 bases in between. This CDR3 has 15 residues. CDR1 is SGHVS and CDR2 is FNYEAQ in the germline V gene. As DNA, the CDR3 is TGTGCCAGCAGCGCCCGCAGTGCCTATAATTCACCCCTCCACTTT. Its translation: CASSARSAYNSPLHF.

This chain joins TRBV7-9 and TRBJ1-2; D unresolved. Trimming removed 5 bases at V and 7 bases at J, with 14 bases between. CDR1 and CDR2 (germline): SEHNR, FQNEAQ (reference sequence). The CDR3 is 13 amino acids. CDR3 coding DNA: TGTGCCAGCAGCCCCGAAGTCCGGGGTGGCTACACCTTC. It yields the protein CASSPEVRGGYTF.

This clone was recorded once. The rearrangement links TRBV19 to TRBJ1-3; 7 bases fit TRBD1. This CDR3 has 16 amino acids. The junction had 11 bases not matched to a gene; V was cut back by 9 bases and J by 0 bases. Germline V lookup: CDR1 LNHDA, CDR2 SQIVND (reference sequence). The chain's CDR3 is CASDPTGTASGNTIYF. For the CDR3, the DNA is TGTGCCAGCGATCCAACCGGGACAGCCTCTGGAAACACCATATATTTT.

This chain uses TRBV2 with TRBJ1-1, with D maybe TRBD1 (5 bases). V was trimmed by 6 bases and J by 6 bases, leaving 11 bases between them. The germline gives CDR1 SNHLY, CDR2 FYNNEI. This CDR3 is built from 12 residues. CDR3: CASRPGKPEAFF. The CDR3 DNA reads as TGTGCCAGCAGGCCAGGGAAACCTGAAGCTTTCTTT.

The chain has TRBV24-1 and TRBJ1-4; D is perhaps TRBD1 (6 bases). The ends were cut back, 10 bases at V and 4 bases at J, with 15 bases in the middle. Looked up from germline, CDR1 is KGHDR and CDR2 is SFDVKD. The CDR3 loop spans 14 amino acids. CDR3 bases: TGTGCCACTCCGGGGGGGGCTTGTAATGAAAAACTGTTTTTT. Amino acid sequence: CATPGGACNEKLFF.

The rearrangement links TRBV3-1 (or the pseudogene TRBV3-2) to TRBJ1-2; D not certain. This CDR3 has 16 amino acids. Germline lookup yields CDR1 LGHDT and CDR2 YNNKEL (reference sequence). The ends were cut back, 0 bases at V and 4 bases at J, with 15 bases in the middle. The CDR3: CASSQDRVSIFYGYTF. In DNA form, the CDR3 reads TGTGCCAGCAGCCAAGATCGGGTCTCCATATTCTATGGCTACACCTTC.

The V gene is TRBV28, the J gene TRBJ1-6; 8 nucleotides align to TRBD1. The length of the CDR3 is 16 residues. Trimming removed 7 bases from V and 10 bases from J; junction bases left unmatched: 15. Per the germline V gene, CDR1 is MDHEN and CDR2 is SYDVKM. CDR3 DNA: TGTGCCAGCAACTCCCCAGTGGACAGGGTAGAATCACCCCTCCACTTT. Protein sequence: CASNSPVDRVESPLHF.

The J gene is TRBJ1-5, the V gene TRBV7-6, with a weak D call TRBD1 (5 bases). The CDR3 consists of 13 residues. Trimming removed 6 bases at V and 4 bases at J, with 10 bases between. Germline V gene lookup returns CDR1 SGHVS and CDR2 FNYEAQ. The CDR3, as DNA: TGTGCCAGCAGTCGGGGGGATAATCAGCCCCAGCATTTT. The encoded protein is CASSRGDNQPQHF.

This clone was detected only once. The CDR3 reads CASSSGLERIQYF. CDR3 nucleotide sequence: TGTGCCAGCAGTAGCGGACTAGAGCGCATTCAGTACTTC. The chain joins TRBV27 to TRBJ2-4, with 7 bases lining up with TRBD2. The germline V gene has CDR1 MNHEY and CDR2 SMNVEV (reference sequence). The CDR3 length is 13 residues. Unmatched junction bases numbered 7, after V lost 5 bases and J lost 9 bases.

V usage is TRBV6-5 and J usage is TRBJ2-2; a possible D gene is TRBD1 (5 bases). This CDR3 has 15 residues. The V gene lost 2 bases and the J gene lost 4 bases, with 11 bases spanning the gap. Per the germline V gene, CDR1 is MNHEY and CDR2 is SVGAGI. As DNA, the CDR3 is TGTGCCAGCAGTTACACTGGGGCCTCCACCGGGGAGCTGTTTTTT. Residues: CASSYTGASTGELFF.

This rearrangement joins TRBV9 to TRBJ2-3; D gene uncertain. The CDR3 loop spans 16 amino acids. Trimming removed 0 bases from V and 0 bases from J, with 11 bases in between. Germline lookup yields CDR1 SGDLS and CDR2 YYNGEE. The CDR3 coding sequence is TGTGCCAGCAGCGTAGGACATACCTCTAGCACAGATACGCAGTATTTT. This gives the protein CASSVGHTSSTDTQYF.

The chain uses TRBV24-1 and TRBJ1-2, with D maybe TRBD1 (6 bases). CDR3 length equals 15 residues. Trimming removed 4 bases at V and 7 bases at J, with 18 bases between. CDR1 KGHDR and CDR2 SFDVKD come from the germline V gene. The CDR3 sequence is CATSDPGTRKGGYTF. The DNA for the CDR3 is TGTGCCACCAGTGACCCCGGGACAAGGAAGGGTGGCTACACCTTC.

The J gene is TRBJ2-2, the V gene TRBV19; D is unresolved. The germline gives CDR1 LNHDA, CDR2 SQIVND (reference sequence). There are 14 residues in the CDR3. Trimming removed 8 bases at V and 1 base at J, with 11 bases between. The CDR3 protein is CASARSRNTGELFF. For the CDR3, the DNA is TGTGCCAGTGCCCGGTCACGGAACACCGGGGAGCTGTTTTTT.

Concerning this clone itself: One end of the junction fails to match germline, which may point to a read error. In DNA form, the CDR3 reads TGTGCCAGCAGCGCGGGACGAGGCCCTTCAACCCTCCACTTT. Translation gives CASSAGRGPSTLHF. The chain combines TRBV7-9 with TRBJ1-6, with D possibly TRBD1 on 5 matching bases. Germline V lookup: CDR1 SEHNR, CDR2 FQNEAQ (reference sequence). The CDR3 length is 14 residues. Combining the CDR3 with reference TRBV7-9 and TRBJ1-6 gives the whole variable domain DTGVSQNPRHKITKRGQNVTFRCDPISEHNRLYWYRQTLGQGPEFLTYFQNEAQLEKSRLLSDRFSAERPKGSFSTLEIQRTEQGDSAMYLCASSAGRGPSTLHFGNGTRLTVT.

This rearrangement joins TRBV18 to TRBJ1-1; TRBD1 matches at 9 bases. This CDR3 is 16 amino acids long. The V gene end was trimmed by 3 bases and the J gene end by 4 bases; junction bases not matched to a gene: 9. In germline, CDR1 is KGHSH, CDR2 LQKENI. CDR3 nucleotides: TGTGCCAGCTCACCCCTAACCGGGACAGGGATCACTGAAGCTTTCTTT. As protein: CASSPLTGTGITEAFF.

The chain employs TRBV19 and TRBJ1-1, with TRBD1 matching 12 bases. After removal of 5 bases from V and 2 bases from J, the junction contained 9 bases not matched to a gene. Germline CDR1 is LNHDA and CDR2 is SQIVND (reference sequence). The CDR3 is made up of 17 amino acids. The CDR3 protein is CASSLGQGAVRNTEAFF. CDR3 in DNA: TGTGCCAGTAGTTTGGGACAGGGGGCTGTAAGAAACACTGAAGCTTTCTTT.

The rearrangement links TRBV19 to TRBJ1-5; D unresolved. Trimming left V 5 bases short and J 6 bases short, with 8 bases between. CDR1 and CDR2 from the germline V gene are LNHDA and SQIVND (reference sequence). The CDR3 runs to 12 residues. Here the CDR3 DNA reads TGTGCCAGTAGTCCGACAATTCAGCCCCAGCATTTT. It is translated as CASSPTIQPQHF. Variable domain in full (rest from reference TRBV19 and TRBJ1-5): DGGITQSPKYLFRKEGQNVTLSCEQNLNHDAMYWYRQDPGQGLRLIYYSQIVNDFQKGDIAEGYSVSREKKESFPLTVTSAQKNPTAFYLCASSPTIQPQHFGDGTRLSIL.

This clone was found once. The rearrangement links TRBV7-2 to TRBJ1-2; possibly TRBD1 for D (6 bases). Germline values: CDR1 SGHTA, CDR2 FQGNSA. The CDR3 totals 13 residues. Trimming shortened V by 1 base and J by 6 bases, and 9 bases separated the two germline ends. The DNA for the CDR3 is TGTGCCAGCAGCTTAGACAGGGACCATGGCTACACCTTC. Translating it yields CASSLDRDHGYTF.

The CDR3 loop is CASSAGGLAGEYNEQFF. CDR3 coding DNA: TGTGCCAGCAGCGCCGGGGGACTAGCGGGGGAGTACAATGAGCAGTTCTTC. V is TRBV9 and J is TRBJ2-1; 14 bases are a match to TRBD2. The CDR3 sequence is 17 residues long. From germline, CDR1 is SGDLS and CDR2 YYNGEE. V trimming: 3 bases; J trimming: 4 bases; junction bases outside the gene matches: 6.

The rearrangement links TRBV19 to TRBJ1-5; D gene uncertain. This CDR3 has 13 amino acids. Germline assignment: CDR1 LNHDA and CDR2 SQIVND (reference sequence). Trimming removed 5 bases from V and 4 bases from J, with 9 bases in between. CDR3 region: CASSDTENQPQHF. CDR3 sequence (DNA): TGTGCCAGTAGTGACACAGAGAATCAGCCCCAGCATTTT.

The CDR3 here is CASTPGQSSTDTQYF. The CDR3 nucleotides are TGTGCCAGCACCCCGGGACAGTCTAGCACAGATACGCAGTATTTT. The chain employs TRBV2 and TRBJ2-3; 7 bases match TRBD1. V gave up 7 bases and J gave up 0 bases; unmatched junction bases: 7. Germline CDR1 reads SNHLY; CDR2 reads FYNNEI. The CDR3 loop spans 15 amino acids.

The chain has TRBV6-5 and TRBJ1-4; maybe TRBD1 (6 bases). The CDR3 runs to 15 residues. Trimming stripped 8 bases from V and 5 bases from J, with 18 bases between. Looked up from germline, CDR1 is MNHEY and CDR2 is SVGAGI. CDR3 residues: CASGPTTGGNEKLFF. The CDR3 coding sequence is TGTGCCAGCGGCCCAACGACAGGTGGGAATGAAAAACTGTTTTTT.

V is TRBV5-4 and J is TRBJ1-3, with 8 bases identical to TRBD1. CDR1 and CDR2 from the germline V gene are SGHNT and YYREEE (reference sequence). The CDR3 is made up of 17 amino acids. V gave up 4 bases and J gave up 0 bases; unmatched junction bases: 9. The CDR3 DNA follows: TGTGCCAGCAGCCCCGGCGGGACAGGAAGCTCTGGAAACACCATATATTTT. Translated, it gives CASSPGGTGSSGNTIYF.

The chain combines TRBV20-1 with TRBJ1-1; D not certain. This CDR3 has 11 residues. Germline V gives CDR1 DFQATT, CDR2 SNEGSKA (reference sequence). V lost 6 bases and J 1 base, leaving 6 bases between the germline ends. Written as DNA, the CDR3 is TGCAGTGCCCCAGAGAACACTGAAGCTTTCTTT. The encoded protein is CSAPENTEAFF.